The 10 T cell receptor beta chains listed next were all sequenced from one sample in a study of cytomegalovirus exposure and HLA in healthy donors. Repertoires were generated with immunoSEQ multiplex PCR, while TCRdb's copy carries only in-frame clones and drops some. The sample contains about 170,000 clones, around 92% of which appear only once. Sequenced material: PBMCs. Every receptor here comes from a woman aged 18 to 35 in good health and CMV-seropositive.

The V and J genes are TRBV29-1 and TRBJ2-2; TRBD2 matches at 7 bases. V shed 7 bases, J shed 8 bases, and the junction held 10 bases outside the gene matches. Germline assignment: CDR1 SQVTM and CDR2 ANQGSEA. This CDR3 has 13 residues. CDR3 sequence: CSALRLAEGELFF. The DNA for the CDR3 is TGCAGCGCGCTTCGGCTAGCGGAAGGGGAGCTGTTTTTT.

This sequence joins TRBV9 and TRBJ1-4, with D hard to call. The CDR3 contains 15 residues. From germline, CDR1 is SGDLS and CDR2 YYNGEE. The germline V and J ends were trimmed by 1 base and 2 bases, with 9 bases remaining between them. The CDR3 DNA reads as TGTGCCAGCAGCGTATACAGTTCTACTAATGAAAAACTGTTTTTT. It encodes CASSVYSSTNEKLFF.

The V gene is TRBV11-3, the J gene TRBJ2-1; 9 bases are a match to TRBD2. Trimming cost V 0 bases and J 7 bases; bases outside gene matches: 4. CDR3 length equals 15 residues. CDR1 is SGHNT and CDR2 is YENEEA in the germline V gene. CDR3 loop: CASSLDPSGANEQFF. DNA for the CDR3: TGTGCCAGCAGCTTAGATCCTAGCGGGGCTAATGAGCAGTTCTTC.

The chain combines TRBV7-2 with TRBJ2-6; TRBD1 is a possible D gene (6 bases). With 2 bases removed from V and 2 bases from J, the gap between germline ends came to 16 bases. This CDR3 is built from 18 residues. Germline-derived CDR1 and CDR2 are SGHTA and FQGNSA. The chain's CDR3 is CASSLPSFTGPGANVLTF. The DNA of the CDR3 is TGTGCCAGCAGCTTACCGTCGTTCACAGGGCCTGGGGCCAACGTCCTGACTTTC.

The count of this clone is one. CDR3 sequence reads: CASSAGSGANVLTF. In nucleotides, the CDR3 is TGTGCCAGCAGTGCGGGATCTGGGGCCAACGTCCTGACTTTC. The rearrangement links TRBV6-4 to TRBJ2-6, with D tentatively TRBD2 (5 bases). CDR3 length equals 14 residues. Germline-derived CDR1 and CDR2 are MRHNA and SNTAGT. V gave up 4 bases and J gave up 1 base, with 5 bases separating them.

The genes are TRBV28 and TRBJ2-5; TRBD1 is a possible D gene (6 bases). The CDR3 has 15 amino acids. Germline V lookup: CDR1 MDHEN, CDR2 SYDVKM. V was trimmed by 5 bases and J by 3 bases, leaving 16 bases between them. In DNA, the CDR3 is TGTGCCAGCAGTGGGCAGGGGTTGGCAAAAGAGACCCAGTACTTC. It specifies CASSGQGLAKETQYF.

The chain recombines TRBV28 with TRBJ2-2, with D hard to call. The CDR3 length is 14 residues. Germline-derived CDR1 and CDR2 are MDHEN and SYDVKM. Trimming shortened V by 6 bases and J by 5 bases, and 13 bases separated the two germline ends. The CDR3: CASSSRKETGELFF. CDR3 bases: TGTGCCAGCAGCTCCCGAAAGGAGACCGGGGAGCTGTTTTTT. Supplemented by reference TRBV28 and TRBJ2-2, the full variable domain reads DVKVTQSSRYLVKRTGEKVFLECVQDMDHENMFWYRQDPGLGLRLIYFSYDVKMKEKGDIPEGYSVSREKKERFSLILESASTNQTSMYLCASSSRKETGELFFGEGSRLTVL.

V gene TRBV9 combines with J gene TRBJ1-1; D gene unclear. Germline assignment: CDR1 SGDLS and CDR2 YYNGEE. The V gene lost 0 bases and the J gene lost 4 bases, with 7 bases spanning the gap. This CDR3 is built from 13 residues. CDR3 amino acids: CASSVAQTTEAFF. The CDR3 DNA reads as TGTGCCAGCAGCGTAGCACAGACCACTGAAGCTTTCTTT.

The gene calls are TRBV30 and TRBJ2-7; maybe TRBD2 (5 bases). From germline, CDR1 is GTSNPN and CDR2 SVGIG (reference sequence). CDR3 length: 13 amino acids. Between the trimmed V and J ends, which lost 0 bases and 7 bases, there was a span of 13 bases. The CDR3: CAWSVGRVREQYF. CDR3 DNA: TGTGCCTGGAGTGTAGGGAGAGTTCGAGAGCAGTACTTC.

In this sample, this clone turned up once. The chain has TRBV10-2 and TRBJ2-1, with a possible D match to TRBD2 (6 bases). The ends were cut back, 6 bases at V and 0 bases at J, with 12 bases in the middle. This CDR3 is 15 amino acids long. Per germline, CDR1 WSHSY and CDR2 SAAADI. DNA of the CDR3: TGCGCCAGCAGATGGGACTCTAGCTCCTACAATGAGCAGTTCTTC. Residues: CASRWDSSSYNEQFF.